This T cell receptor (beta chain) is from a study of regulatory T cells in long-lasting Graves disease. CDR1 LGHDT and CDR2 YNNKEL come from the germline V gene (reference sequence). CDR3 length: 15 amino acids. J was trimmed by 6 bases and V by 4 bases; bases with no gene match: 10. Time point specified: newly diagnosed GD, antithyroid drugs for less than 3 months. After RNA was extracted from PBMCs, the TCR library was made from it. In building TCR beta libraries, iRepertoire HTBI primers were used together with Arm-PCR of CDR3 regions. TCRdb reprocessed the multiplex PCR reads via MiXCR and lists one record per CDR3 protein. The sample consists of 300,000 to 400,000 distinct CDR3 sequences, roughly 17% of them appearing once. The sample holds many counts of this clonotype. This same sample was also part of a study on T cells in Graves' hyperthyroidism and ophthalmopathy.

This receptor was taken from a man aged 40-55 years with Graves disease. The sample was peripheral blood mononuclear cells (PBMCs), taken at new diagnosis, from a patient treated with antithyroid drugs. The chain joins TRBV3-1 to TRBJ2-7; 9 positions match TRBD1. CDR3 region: CASSLAGQGSLEQYF. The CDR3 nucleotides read TGTGCCAGCAGCCTCGCAGGACAGGGGAGCCTCGAGCAGTACTTC.